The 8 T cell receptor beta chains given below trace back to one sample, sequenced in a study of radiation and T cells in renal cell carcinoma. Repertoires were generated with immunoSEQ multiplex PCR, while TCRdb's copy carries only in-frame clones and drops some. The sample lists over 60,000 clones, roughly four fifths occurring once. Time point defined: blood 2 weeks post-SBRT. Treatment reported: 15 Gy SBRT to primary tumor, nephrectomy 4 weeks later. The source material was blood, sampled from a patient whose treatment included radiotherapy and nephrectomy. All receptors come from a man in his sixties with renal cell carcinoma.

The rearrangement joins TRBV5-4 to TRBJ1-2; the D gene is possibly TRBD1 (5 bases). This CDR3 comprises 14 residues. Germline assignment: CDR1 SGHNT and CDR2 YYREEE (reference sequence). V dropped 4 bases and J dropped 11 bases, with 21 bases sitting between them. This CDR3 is CASSQGVTETSYTF. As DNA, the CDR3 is TGTGCCAGCAGCCAAGGGGTGACAGAGACTTCGTACACCTTC.

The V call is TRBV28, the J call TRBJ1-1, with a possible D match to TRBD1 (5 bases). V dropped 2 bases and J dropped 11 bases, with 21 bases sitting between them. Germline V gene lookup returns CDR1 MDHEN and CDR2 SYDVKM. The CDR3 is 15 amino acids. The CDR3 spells CASSLRGTRTGKAFF. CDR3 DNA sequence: TGTGCCAGCAGTTTAAGAGGGACCCGAACGGGGAAGGCTTTCTTT.

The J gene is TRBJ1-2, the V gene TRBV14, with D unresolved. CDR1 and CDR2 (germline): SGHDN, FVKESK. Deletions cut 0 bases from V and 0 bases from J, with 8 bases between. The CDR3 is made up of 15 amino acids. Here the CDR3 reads CASSQDPGPNYGYTF. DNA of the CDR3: TGTGCCAGCAGCCAAGATCCAGGACCTAACTATGGCTACACCTTC.

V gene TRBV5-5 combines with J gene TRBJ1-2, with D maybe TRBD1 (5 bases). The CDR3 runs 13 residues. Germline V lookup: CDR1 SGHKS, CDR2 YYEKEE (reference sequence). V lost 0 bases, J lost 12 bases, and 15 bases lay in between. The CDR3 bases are TGTGCCAGCAGCTTGGGCCCGAAGGGGCAAGACACCTTC. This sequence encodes CASSLGPKGQDTF.

The CDR3, as DNA: TGTGCCAGCAGCCCCAAACTAGGGCAGGAGCAGTTCTTC. This translates into CASSPKLGQEQFF. The chain couples TRBV5-4 to TRBJ2-1; perhaps TRBD2 as D (5 bases). V was trimmed by 4 bases and J by 10 bases, leaving 15 bases between them. Germline V gives CDR1 SGHNT, CDR2 YYREEE (reference sequence). CDR3 length: 13 amino acids.

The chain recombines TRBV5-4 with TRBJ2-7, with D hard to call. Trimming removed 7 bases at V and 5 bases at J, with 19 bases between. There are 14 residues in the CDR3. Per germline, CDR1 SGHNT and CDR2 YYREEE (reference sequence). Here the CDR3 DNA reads TGTGCCAGCTCTCTAGATGTTGGGGTCCACGAGCAGTACGTC. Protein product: CASSLDVGVHEQYV.

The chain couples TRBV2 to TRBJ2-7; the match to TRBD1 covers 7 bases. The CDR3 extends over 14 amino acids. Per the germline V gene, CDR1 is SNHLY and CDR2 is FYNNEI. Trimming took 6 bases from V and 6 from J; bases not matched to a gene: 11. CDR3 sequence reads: CASRGERQGSEQYF. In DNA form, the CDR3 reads TGTGCCAGCAGAGGAGAGCGACAGGGTAGCGAGCAGTACTTC.

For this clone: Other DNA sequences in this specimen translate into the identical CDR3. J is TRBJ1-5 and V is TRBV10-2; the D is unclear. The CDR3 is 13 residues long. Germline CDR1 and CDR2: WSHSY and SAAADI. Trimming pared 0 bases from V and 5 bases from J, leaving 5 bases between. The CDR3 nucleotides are TGCGCCAGCAGTGAGTCGCTAGATCAGCCCCAGCATTTT. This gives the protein CASSESLDQPQHF.